These 22 T cell receptor beta chains were all obtained from the same sample, sequenced in a study of T cell repertoires in cytomegalovirus infection. One entry per CDR3 protein, called by TCRdb with MiXCR from the reads. The sample contains about 83,000 distinct CDR3 sequences, under 55% of which appear only once. Their recognized antigens are unknown. The sample consisted of CD8+ T cells from cultured PBMCs, taken from culture after CMV antigen stimulation. These receptors all come from a human donor in good health (CMV status not recorded). Some clones in this sample may be carry-over from other donors' samples.

The chain couples TRBV12-3 or TRBV12-4 to TRBJ2-4; D may be TRBD2 (7 bases). The CDR3 is 17 amino acids. V was clipped by 2 bases and J by 6 bases, with 20 bases between them. The CDR3 DNA reads as TGTGCCAGCAGTTTATCGGGGGGCCCCGCCAGTGGAAACATTCAGTACTTC. Amino acid sequence: CASSLSGGPASGNIQYF.

V usage is TRBV20-1 and J usage is TRBJ1-1; TRBD1 is a possible D gene (6 bases). The CDR3 extends over 11 amino acids. Trimming removed 5 bases at V and 6 bases at J, with 10 bases between. The V gene's germline CDR1 is DFQATT and CDR2 SNEGSKA (reference sequence). The CDR3 sequence is CSAAGGAEAFF. CDR3 coding DNA: TGCAGTGCTGCGGGGGGCGCTGAAGCTTTCTTT.

The rearrangement links TRBV5-6 to TRBJ2-7, with TRBD2 matching over 8 bases. V gave up 1 base and J gave up 3 bases; unmatched junction bases: 12. Germline V gene sequence: CDR1 SGHDT, CDR2 YYEEEE. This CDR3 contains 17 residues. CDR3 sequence (DNA): TGTGCCAGCAGCTTGATGTTAGCGGGAACCCTTAGCTACGAGCAGTACTTC. It is translated as CASSLMLAGTLSYEQYF.

The chain joins TRBV13 to TRBJ2-3, with 11 bases identical to TRBD2. The V gene end was trimmed by 3 bases and the J gene end by 2 bases; junction bases not matched to a gene: 7. Germline V gene lookup returns CDR1 PRHDT and CDR2 FYEKMQ (reference sequence). CDR3 size: 17 residues. CDR3 coding DNA: TGTGCCAGCAGCTTCCACGGACTAGCGGGCCCCACAGATACGCAGTATTTT. Amino acid sequence: CASSFHGLAGPTDTQYF.

The chain has TRBV27 and TRBJ2-2; TRBD2 matches 15 bases. Germline V lookup: CDR1 MNHEY, CDR2 SMNVEV (reference sequence). After removal of 6 bases from V and 4 bases from J, the junction contained 9 bases not matched to a gene. The CDR3 consists of 18 residues. The CDR3 DNA follows: TGTGCCAGCAGCCCTCTCGGGACTAGCGGGAGGCGCACCGGGGAGCTGTTTTTT. It codes for CASSPLGTSGRRTGELFF.

The rearrangement uses TRBV29-1 and TRBJ1-3, with 7 bases lining up with TRBD1. In germline, CDR1 is SQVTM, CDR2 ANQGSEA. V was clipped by 6 bases and J by 2 bases; unmatched bases: 1. The CDR3 runs 12 residues. The CDR3 DNA reads as TGCAGCGTCAGGGGGACTGGAAACACCATATATTTT. Encoded protein: CSVRGTGNTIYF.

V gene TRBV27 combines with J gene TRBJ2-1; tentative D call: TRBD2 (5 bases). The V gene's germline CDR1 is MNHEY and CDR2 SMNVEV (reference sequence). With 4 bases removed from V and 7 bases from J, the gap between germline ends came to 20 bases. The CDR3 spans 16 residues. The CDR3 is CASSSLLGNAGNEQFF. The CDR3 DNA reads TGTGCCAGCAGTTCCCTCCTCGGGAATGCGGGTAATGAGCAGTTCTTC.

This clonotype was seen a handful of times. This chain joins TRBV12-3 or TRBV12-4 and TRBJ1-3, with 7 nucleotides matching TRBD1. After removal of 6 bases from V and 4 bases from J, the junction contained 9 bases not matched to a gene. CDR3 size: 15 residues. CDR3 residues: CASSPKGAEGNTIYF. The CDR3 DNA reads as TGTGCCAGCAGCCCCAAGGGGGCTGAGGGAAACACCATATATTTT.

V usage is TRBV28 and J usage is TRBJ2-7; D is unclear. V was shortened by 3 bases and J by 2 bases, with 20 bases between the two germline ends. The germline gives CDR1 MDHEN, CDR2 SYDVKM. The CDR3 is 17 residues long. Here the CDR3 reads CASSFGDEDRVPYEQYF. The CDR3 coding sequence is TGTGCCAGCAGTTTTGGTGACGAGGATAGGGTACCCTACGAGCAGTACTTC.

This clonotype was recorded a few times. This rearrangement joins TRBV7-6 to TRBJ2-7; 9 nucleotides align to TRBD2. The CDR3 extends over 15 amino acids. CDR1 is SGHVS and CDR2 is FNYEAQ in the germline V gene. Trimming took 6 bases from V and 2 from J; bases not matched to a gene: 8. CDR3 in amino acids: CASRTTSGPTYEQYF. The CDR3 nucleotides read TGTGCCAGCAGAACAACTAGCGGGCCGACCTACGAGCAGTACTTC.

This clonotype was observed once. The chain is built from TRBV11-2 and TRBJ2-3, with 8 positions matching TRBD2. CDR3 length: 16 amino acids. Losses at the gene ends were 3 bases for V and 4 bases for J; bases not matched to a gene: 9. Germline V CDR1 and CDR2: SGHAT, FQNNGV. CDR3 nucleotide sequence: TGTGCCAGCAGCTTTCTCGGGGGGGCTAGGGCAGATACGCAGTATTTT. Protein sequence: CASSFLGGARADTQYF.

V and J are TRBV7-8 and TRBJ2-2, with D maybe TRBD1 (5 bases). With 3 bases removed from V and 0 bases from J, the gap between germline ends came to 14 bases. From germline, CDR1 is SGHVS and CDR2 FQNEAQ. CDR3 length: 17 residues. The CDR3 is CASSFFPQGSNTGELFF. The CDR3 DNA is TGTGCCAGCAGCTTTTTTCCCCAGGGCTCGAACACCGGGGAGCTGTTTTTT.

J is TRBJ2-2 and V is TRBV29-1; D possibly corresponds to TRBD1 (5 bases). Germline V gives CDR1 SQVTM, CDR2 ANQGSEA. This CDR3 has 14 residues. The V end was cut by 6 bases, the J end by 4 bases, with 15 bases between. The DNA of the CDR3 is TGCAGCGTCCAAAGGGGATCGGTCACCGGGGAGCTGTTTTTT. This codes for CSVQRGSVTGELFF.

The chain employs TRBV20-1 and TRBJ1-2, with D perhaps TRBD1 (6 bases). Between the trimmed V and J ends, which lost 4 bases and 6 bases, there was a span of 30 bases. The CDR3 is 18 residues long. CDR1 DFQATT and CDR2 SNEGSKA come from the germline V gene (reference sequence). The CDR3 reads CSATLRRQGSGPFNGYTF. DNA of the CDR3: TGCAGTGCTACCCTCAGGAGGCAGGGGAGCGGCCCCTTCAATGGCTACACCTTC.

This clonotype was seen a few times. This chain links TRBV28 with TRBJ2-1, with TRBD2 as a possible D gene (5 bases). The CDR3 is 14 amino acids. The V end was cut by 7 bases, the J end by 1 base, with 11 bases between. CDR1 is MDHEN and CDR2 is SYDVKM in the germline V gene. CDR3 DNA sequence: TGTGCCAGCACGGTTGGACTTTCCTACAATGAGCAGTTCTTC. Translated: CASTVGLSYNEQFF.

The sample holds a few counts of this clonotype. The chain recombines TRBV7-2 with TRBJ1-1; TRBD1 is a possible D gene (5 bases). V shed 5 bases and J shed 1 base, with 14 bases lying between them. The CDR3 covers 15 residues. Germline V gives CDR1 SGHTA, CDR2 FQGNSA. As DNA, the CDR3 is TGTGCCAGCAGCCTCTCGGGGGGGGGGAACACTGAAGCTTTCTTT. This encodes CASSLSGGGNTEAFF.

This clonotype was detected only a few times. The J gene is TRBJ2-3, the V gene TRBV11-3; 9 bases agree with TRBD2. Germline V gene data show CDR1 as SGHNT and CDR2 as YENEEA. The length of the CDR3 is 15 residues. V dropped 4 bases and J dropped 2; count of bases not matched to a gene: 4. The chain's CDR3 is CASSSSGATTDTQYF. The CDR3 DNA reads as TGTGCCAGCAGCTCTAGCGGGGCAACCACAGATACGCAGTATTTT.

This clonotype has a count of ten or more. The V call is TRBV12-5, the J call TRBJ2-3, with TRBD2 identical over 8 bases. The V and J ends lost 6 bases and 5 bases, in that order; junction bases with no gene match: 10. The CDR3 covers 15 residues. Looked up from germline, CDR1 is LGHNT and CDR2 is FRNRAP. CDR3 loop: CASGPSGGPRDTQYF. The CDR3 nucleotides are TGTGCTAGTGGACCTTCGGGAGGGCCGAGAGATACGCAGTATTTT.

In this sample, this clonotype turned up once. J is TRBJ2-5 and V is TRBV9; D remains ambiguous. The CDR3 is 16 amino acids. CDR1 SGDLS and CDR2 YYNGEE come from the germline V gene. The germline V and J ends were trimmed by 2 bases and 5 bases, with 19 bases remaining between them. CDR3 bases: TGTGCCAGCAGCGTTTACCCCGCAGAAGGTCGGGAGACCCAGTACTTC. Translating it yields CASSVYPAEGRETQYF. The full variable domain, its missing parts supplied by reference TRBV9 and TRBJ2-5, is DSGVTQTPKHLITATGQRVTLRCSPRSGDLSVYWYQQSLDQGLQFLIQYYNGEERAKGNILERFSAQQFPDLHSELNLSSLELGDSALYFCASSVYPAEGRETQYFGPGTRLLVL.

This chain links TRBV7-9 with TRBJ2-1; the D gene is possibly TRBD2 (7 bases). CDR3 length: 12 residues. V lost 8 bases to trimming and J lost 10 bases, with 15 bases between them. Germline V CDR1 and CDR2: SEHNR, FQNEAQ (reference sequence). The CDR3 coding sequence is TGTGCCAGCGGGGGGGCCCGGTCGGAGCAGTTCTTC. Encoded protein: CASGGARSEQFF.

This CDR3 is CASSPAPPPYEQFF. CDR3 in DNA: TGTGCCAGCAGCCCGGCTCCACCTCCCTATGAGCAGTTCTTC. The genes are TRBV7-4 and TRBJ2-1; D gene ambiguous. Germline V lookup: CDR1 SGHVT, CDR2 SQSDAQ. There are 14 residues in the CDR3. V was clipped by 5 bases and J by 8 bases, with 16 bases between them.

This clonotype has a count of ten or more. V is TRBV23-1 and J is TRBJ2-2, with 10 bases matching TRBD2. TRBV23-1 is an open reading frame whose function is uncertain. CDR3 length: 21 residues. Germline trimming cut 0 bases from V and 4 bases from J; bases unmatched to any gene: 17. In DNA, the CDR3 is TGCGCCAGCAGTCAATCAATGTCTAGCGGGAGTCTCAAGGGGAGCACCGGGGAGCTGTTTTTT. Its protein is CASSQSMSSGSLKGSTGELFF.